A single sample is the source of the 17 T cell receptor beta chains below, sequenced in a study of CD8 T cells in ankylosing spondylitis. Study-level points and caveats: Ankylosing spondylitis blood seemed to carry a telltale TCR beta motif made of several highly homologous variants.

No antigen is known for these receptors. MiXCR, run by TCRdb on the 5' RACE reads, gives a single entry per CDR3 protein. The table lists approximately 500,000 distinct CDR3 sequences, about 12% of them singletons, with 6.8% in the top ten. Sequenced material: blood, either unsorted or a sorted T cell fraction (not recorded which). These receptors all stem from a male donor with ankylosing spondylitis.

There are a few counts of this clonotype. The V call is TRBV20-1, the J call TRBJ2-7; D might be TRBD2 (5 bases). The CDR3 contains 13 residues. Trimming left V 3 bases short and J 3 bases short, with 12 bases between. Germline CDR1 and CDR2: DFQATT and SNEGSKA (reference sequence). The CDR3 DNA reads as TGCAGTGCTAGGCCCGGGATCTACTACGAGCAGTACTTC. This sequence encodes CSARPGIYYEQYF.

This clonotype was seen more than once but under ten times. This sequence joins TRBV7-9 and TRBJ2-1; 13 nucleotides align to TRBD2. The CDR3 length is 15 residues. V gave up 2 bases and J gave up 7 bases; unmatched junction bases: 2. Per germline, CDR1 SEHNR and CDR2 FQNEAQ (reference sequence). Written as DNA, the CDR3 is TGTGCCAGCAGCTTAATACTAGCGGGAGGGAATGAGCAGTTCTTC. Protein: CASSLILAGGNEQFF.

This chain's CDR3 is CASSRAQQETQYF. The CDR3 DNA reads TGTGCCAGCAGCCGAGCCCAGCAAGAGACCCAGTACTTC. The J gene is TRBJ2-5, the V gene TRBV7-9; D gene unclear. Germline V gene sequence: CDR1 SEHNR, CDR2 FQNEAQ (reference sequence). V was shortened by 5 bases and J by 2 bases, with 9 bases between the two germline ends. The CDR3 loop spans 13 amino acids.

DNA of the CDR3: TGCAGCGTTGAAGGAGGCAGGGGAGAGACCCAGTACTTC. It translates to CSVEGGRGETQYF. The chain is built from TRBV29-1 and TRBJ2-5, with a weak D call TRBD1 (6 bases). Trimming pared 1 base from V and 4 bases from J, leaving 10 bases between. The CDR3 runs to 13 residues. Germline V gene lookup returns CDR1 SQVTM and CDR2 ANQGSEA.

This clonotype was detected ten times or more. This sequence joins TRBV6-5 and TRBJ2-1; D unclear. This CDR3 has 14 residues. The germline gives CDR1 MNHEY, CDR2 SVGAGI. V lost 7 bases and J lost 3, with 13 bases in between. CDR3 sequence (DNA): TGTGCCAGCACCTACTCAAGGGTCTACAATGAGCAGTTCTTC. Translated, it gives CASTYSRVYNEQFF.

This clonotype was seen repeatedly, ten times or more. V is TRBV5-1 and J is TRBJ1-2, with D uncertain. The CDR3 has 14 residues. Trimming stripped 0 bases from V and 4 bases from J, with 10 bases between. Germline V CDR1 and CDR2: SGHRS, YFSETQ. This chain's CDR3 is CASSLEPGIYGYTF. For the CDR3, the DNA is TGCGCCAGCAGCTTGGAGCCGGGAATCTATGGCTACACCTTC.

At least ten counts were recorded for this clonotype. The chain recombines TRBV12-3 or TRBV12-4 with TRBJ1-4, with D perhaps matching TRBD1 (6 bases). V lost 5 bases to trimming and J lost 7 bases, with 11 bases between them. The CDR3 contains 13 residues. The CDR3 coding sequence is TGTGCCAGCAGTCTAGGGGGAGGTGAAAAACTGTTTTTT. Protein product: CASSLGGGEKLFF.

CDR3 nucleotides: TGTGCCAGCAGTCCCTGGACAGGGGGCCAAGAGACCCAGTACTTC. Encoded protein: CASSPWTGGQETQYF. The chain joins TRBV6-1 to TRBJ2-5; 10 bases fit TRBD1. CDR3 length: 15 residues. Germline V CDR1 and CDR2: MNHNS, SASEGT. The junction had 4 bases not matched to a gene; V was cut back by 5 bases and J by 1 base.

This chain uses TRBV5-1 with TRBJ2-1; 8 bases line up with TRBD1. The CDR3 covers 15 residues. The germline V gene encodes CDR1 SGHRS and CDR2 YFSETQ. V gave up 8 bases and J gave up 9 bases; unmatched junction bases: 16. The CDR3 spells CASSNTMDRAGEQFF. The CDR3 coding sequence is TGCGCCAGTTCCAACACCATGGACAGGGCGGGTGAGCAGTTCTTC. The complete variable domain, with remaining parts taken from reference TRBV5-1 and TRBJ2-1, reads KAGVTQTPRYLIKTRGQQVTLSCSPISGHRSVSWYQQTPGQGLQFLFEYFSETQRNKGNFPGRFSGRQFSNSRSEMNVSTLELGDSALYLCASSNTMDRAGEQFFGPGTRLTVL.

This chain joins TRBV20-1 and TRBJ1-5, with D perhaps matching TRBD1 (5 bases). This CDR3 contains 11 residues. In germline, CDR1 is DFQATT, CDR2 SNEGSKA (reference sequence). This CDR3 reads CRVGARQPQHF. As DNA, the CDR3 is TGCAGGGTTGGGGCCCGACAGCCCCAGCATTTT.

This clonotype was picked up a small number of times. The rearrangement links TRBV19 to TRBJ2-3, with 10 bases identical to TRBD2. The length of the CDR3 is 14 residues. From germline, CDR1 is LNHDA and CDR2 SQIVND (reference sequence). V lost 7 bases to trimming and J lost 5 bases; unmatched junction nucleotides: 6. As DNA, the CDR3 is TGTGCCAGTACCCTAGCGGGAGATGGAGATACGCAGTATTTT. Encoded protein: CASTLAGDGDTQYF.

The genes are TRBV11-2 and TRBJ2-5, with 9 nucleotides matching TRBD2. This CDR3 is built from 15 residues. V dropped 0 bases and J dropped 5; count of bases not matched to a gene: 4. Per germline, CDR1 SGHAT and CDR2 FQNNGV. The CDR3 region is CASSLDGTSLETQYF. For the CDR3, the DNA is TGTGCCAGCAGCTTAGATGGGACTAGCCTGGAGACCCAGTACTTC.

A few counts support this clonotype. V and J are TRBV10-2 and TRBJ1-2, with a tentative D call TRBD1 (5 bases). V shed 3 bases and J shed 10 bases, with 12 bases lying between them. The CDR3 length is 12 residues. In germline, CDR1 is WSHSY, CDR2 SAAADI. Written as DNA, the CDR3 is TGCGCCAGCAGTGATGGGACGCTAAACTACACCTTC. This sequence encodes CASSDGTLNYTF.

This rearrangement joins TRBV4-2 to TRBJ2-1, with D maybe TRBD2 (6 bases). Germline CDR1 and CDR2: LGHNA and YNFKEQ. Trimming shortened V by 0 bases and J by 4 bases, and 13 bases separated the two germline ends. CDR3 length equals 16 residues. The CDR3 protein is CASSQDENSGYNEQFF. For the CDR3, the DNA is TGTGCCAGCAGCCAAGACGAGAATAGCGGATACAATGAGCAGTTCTTC.

The chain employs TRBV2 and TRBJ2-2, with TRBD1 matching over 7 bases. In germline, CDR1 is SNHLY, CDR2 FYNNEI. V lost 8 bases and J lost 4; bases outside the gene matches: 4. The CDR3 consists of 13 residues. CDR3 protein: CASSTGFTGELFF. CDR3 coding DNA: TGTGCCAGCTCGACAGGGTTCACCGGGGAGCTGTTTTTT.

This clonotype showed up many times. The chain is built from TRBV24-1 and TRBJ2-1; perhaps TRBD2 as D (5 bases). The CDR3 runs 13 residues. Trimming cost V 7 bases and J 0 bases, with 6 bases left between them. Germline loops: CDR1 KGHDR, CDR2 SFDVKD. This CDR3 reads CATRSGSYNEQFF. CDR3 sequence (DNA): TGTGCCACCAGGAGCGGCTCCTACAATGAGCAGTTCTTC.

This clonotype has more than one count but fewer than ten. The CDR3 sequence is CSARDYRLAGTDTQYF. The CDR3 DNA follows: TGCAGTGCTAGAGATTATCGGCTAGCGGGCACAGATACGCAGTATTTT. This sequence joins TRBV20-1 and TRBJ2-3, with 7 bases lining up with TRBD2. Trimming cost V 0 bases and J 1 base; bases outside gene matches: 7. The CDR3 runs to 16 residues. Looked up from germline, CDR1 is DFQATT and CDR2 is SNEGSKA (reference sequence).